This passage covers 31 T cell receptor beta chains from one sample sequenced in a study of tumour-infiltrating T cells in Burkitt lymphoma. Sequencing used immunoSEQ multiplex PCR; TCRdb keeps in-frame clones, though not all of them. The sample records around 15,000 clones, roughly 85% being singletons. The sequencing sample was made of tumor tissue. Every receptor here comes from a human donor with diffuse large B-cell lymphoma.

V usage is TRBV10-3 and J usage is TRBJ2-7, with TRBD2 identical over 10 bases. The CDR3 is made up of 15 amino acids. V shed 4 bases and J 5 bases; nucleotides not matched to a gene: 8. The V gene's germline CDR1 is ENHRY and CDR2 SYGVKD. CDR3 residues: CAISGGLAIGDEQYF. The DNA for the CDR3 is TGTGCCATCAGTGGGGGACTAGCGATTGGGGACGAGCAGTACTTC.

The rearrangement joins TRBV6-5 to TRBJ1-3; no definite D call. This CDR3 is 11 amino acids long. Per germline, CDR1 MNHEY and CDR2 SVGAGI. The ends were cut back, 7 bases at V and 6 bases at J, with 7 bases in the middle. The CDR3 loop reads CASKNKNTIYF. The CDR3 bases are TGTGCCAGCAAAAATAAAAACACCATATATTTT.

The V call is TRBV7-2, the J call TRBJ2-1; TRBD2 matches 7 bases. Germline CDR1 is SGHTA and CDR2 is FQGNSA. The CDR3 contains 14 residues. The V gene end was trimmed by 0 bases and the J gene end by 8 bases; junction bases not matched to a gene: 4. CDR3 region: CASSLAGGPHEQFF. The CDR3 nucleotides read TGTGCCAGCAGCTTAGCGGGAGGGCCACATGAGCAGTTCTTC.

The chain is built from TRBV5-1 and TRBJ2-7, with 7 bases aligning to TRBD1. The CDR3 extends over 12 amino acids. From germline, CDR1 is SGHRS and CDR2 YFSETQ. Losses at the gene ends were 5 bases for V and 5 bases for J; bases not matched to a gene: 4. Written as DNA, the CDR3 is TGCGCCAGCAGAAAACAGGGGAACGAGCAGTACTTC. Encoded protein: CASRKQGNEQYF.

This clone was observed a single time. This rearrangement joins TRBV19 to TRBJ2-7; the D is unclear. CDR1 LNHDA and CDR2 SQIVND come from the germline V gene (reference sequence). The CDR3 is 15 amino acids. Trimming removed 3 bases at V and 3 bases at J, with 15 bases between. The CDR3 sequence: CASSMSSRRYYEQYF. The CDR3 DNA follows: TGTGCCAGTAGTATGTCCTCCAGACGCTACTACGAGCAGTACTTC.

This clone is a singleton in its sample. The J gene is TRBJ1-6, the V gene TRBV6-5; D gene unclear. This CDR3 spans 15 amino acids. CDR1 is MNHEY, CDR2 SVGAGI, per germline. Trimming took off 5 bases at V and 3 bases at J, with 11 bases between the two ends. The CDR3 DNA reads TGTGCCAGCAGTCCACCCGGCTTCTATAATTCACCCCTCCACTTT. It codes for CASSPPGFYNSPLHF.

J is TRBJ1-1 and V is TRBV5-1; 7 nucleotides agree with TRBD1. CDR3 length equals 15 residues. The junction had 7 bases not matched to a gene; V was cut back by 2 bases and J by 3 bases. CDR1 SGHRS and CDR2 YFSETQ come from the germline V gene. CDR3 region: CASSLLQGQDTEAFF. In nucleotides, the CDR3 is TGCGCCAGCAGCTTACTACAGGGGCAGGACACTGAAGCTTTCTTT. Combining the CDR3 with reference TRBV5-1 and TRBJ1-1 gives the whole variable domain KAGVTQTPRYLIKTRGQQVTLSCSPISGHRSVSWYQQTPGQGLQFLFEYFSETQRNKGNFPGRFSGRQFSNSRSEMNVSTLELGDSALYLCASSLLQGQDTEAFFGQGTRLTVV.

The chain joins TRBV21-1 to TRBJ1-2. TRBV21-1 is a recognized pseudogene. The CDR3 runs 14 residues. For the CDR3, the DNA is TGTGCCAGCATAATGGCGGGTTGGAACTATGGCTACACCTTC. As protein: CASIMAGWNYGYTF.

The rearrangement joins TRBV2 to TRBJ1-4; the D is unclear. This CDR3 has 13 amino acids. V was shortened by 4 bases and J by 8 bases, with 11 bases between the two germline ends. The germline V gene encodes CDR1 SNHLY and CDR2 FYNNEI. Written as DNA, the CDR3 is TGTGCCAGCAGTGTTCAGGTTAAGGAAAAACTGTTTTTT. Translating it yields CASSVQVKEKLFF.

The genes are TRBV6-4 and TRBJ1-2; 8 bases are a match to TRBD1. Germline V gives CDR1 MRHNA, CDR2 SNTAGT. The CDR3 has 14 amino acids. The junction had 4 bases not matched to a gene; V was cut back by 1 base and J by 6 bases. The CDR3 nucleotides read TGTGCCAGCAGTGACTTTCCGGACAGGGATGGCTACACCTTC. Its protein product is CASSDFPDRDGYTF.

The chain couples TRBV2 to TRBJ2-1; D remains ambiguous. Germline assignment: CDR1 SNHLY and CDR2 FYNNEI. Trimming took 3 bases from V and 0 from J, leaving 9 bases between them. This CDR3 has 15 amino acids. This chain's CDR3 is CASSDTAGSYNEQFF. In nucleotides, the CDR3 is TGTGCCAGCAGTGATACGGCAGGCTCCTACAATGAGCAGTTCTTC.

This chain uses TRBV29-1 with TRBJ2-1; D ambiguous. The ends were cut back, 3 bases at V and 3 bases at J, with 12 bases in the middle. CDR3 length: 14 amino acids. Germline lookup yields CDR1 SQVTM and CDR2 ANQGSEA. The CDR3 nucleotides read TGCAGCGTTGAGGCAGGTAATATCTACAATGAGCAGTTCTTC. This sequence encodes CSVEAGNIYNEQFF.

The CDR3 DNA reads as TGTGCCAGCGGTCGGACGGCCATGAACACTGAAGCTTTCTTT. Its protein is CASGRTAMNTEAFF. The J gene is TRBJ1-1, the V gene TRBV6-5; D remains ambiguous. Deletions cut 8 bases from V and 0 bases from J, with 13 bases between. Per germline, CDR1 MNHEY and CDR2 SVGAGI. The CDR3 has 14 amino acids.

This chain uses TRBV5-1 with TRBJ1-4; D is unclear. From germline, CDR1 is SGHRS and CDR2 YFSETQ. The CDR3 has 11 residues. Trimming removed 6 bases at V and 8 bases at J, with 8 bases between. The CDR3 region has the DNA TGCGCCAGCAAGGGCGGCGAAAAACTGTTTTTT. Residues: CASKGGEKLFF.

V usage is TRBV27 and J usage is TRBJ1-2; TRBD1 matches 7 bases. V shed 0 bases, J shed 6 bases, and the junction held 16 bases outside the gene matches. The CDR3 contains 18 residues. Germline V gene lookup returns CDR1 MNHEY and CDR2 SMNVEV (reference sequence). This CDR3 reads CASSLSSTRDRLLDGYTF. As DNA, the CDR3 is TGTGCCAGCAGTTTATCGTCCACTCGGGACAGACTTTTAGATGGCTACACCTTC.

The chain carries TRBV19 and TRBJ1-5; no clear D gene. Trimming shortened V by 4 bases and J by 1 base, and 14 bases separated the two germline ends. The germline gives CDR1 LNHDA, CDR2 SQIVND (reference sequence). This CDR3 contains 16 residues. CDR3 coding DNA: TGTGCCAGTAGTAGAGAAAGCGGGATAAGCAATCAGCCCCAGCATTTT. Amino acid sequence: CASSRESGISNQPQHF.

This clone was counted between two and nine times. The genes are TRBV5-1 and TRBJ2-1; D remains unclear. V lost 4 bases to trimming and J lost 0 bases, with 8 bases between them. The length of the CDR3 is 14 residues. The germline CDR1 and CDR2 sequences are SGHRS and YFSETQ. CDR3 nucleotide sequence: TGCGCCAGCAGCAACAGCGACTCCTACAATGAGCAGTTCTTC. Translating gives CASSNSDSYNEQFF.

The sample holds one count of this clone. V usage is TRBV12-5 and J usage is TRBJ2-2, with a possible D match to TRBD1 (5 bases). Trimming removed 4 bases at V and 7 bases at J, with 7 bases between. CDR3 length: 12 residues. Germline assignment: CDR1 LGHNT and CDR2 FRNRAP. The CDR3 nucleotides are TGTGCTAGTGGTTACCAGGGCGGGGAGCTGTTTTTT. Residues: CASGYQGGELFF.

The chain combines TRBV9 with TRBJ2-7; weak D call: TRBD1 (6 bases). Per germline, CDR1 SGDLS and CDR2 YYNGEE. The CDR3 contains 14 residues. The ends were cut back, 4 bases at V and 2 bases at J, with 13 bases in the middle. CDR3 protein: CASSPRTAPYEQYF. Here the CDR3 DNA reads TGTGCCAGCAGCCCGCGGACAGCGCCCTACGAGCAGTACTTC.

The CDR3 here is CASSAWTDNEQFF. DNA of the CDR3: TGTGCCAGCAGCGCCTGGACGGACAATGAGCAGTTCTTC. The chain employs TRBV4-2 and TRBJ2-1, with no clear D. Germline CDR1 LGHNA, CDR2 YNFKEQ. V lost 5 bases to trimming and J lost 5 bases, with 10 bases between them. The CDR3 is 13 residues long.

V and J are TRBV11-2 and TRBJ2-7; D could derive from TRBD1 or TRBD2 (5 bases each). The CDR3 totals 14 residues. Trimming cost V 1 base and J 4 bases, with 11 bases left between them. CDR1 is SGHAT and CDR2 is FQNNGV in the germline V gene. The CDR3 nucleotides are TGTGCCAGCAGCTTAGGGGGGAGAGGATACGAGCAGTACTTC. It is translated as CASSLGGRGYEQYF.

CDR3: CASSRRTGSQETQYF. CDR3 nucleotides: TGTGCCAGCAGTCGCCGGACAGGGAGCCAAGAGACCCAGTACTTC. The chain uses TRBV13 and TRBJ2-5; 8 nucleotides match TRBD1. V shed 6 bases and J 1 base; nucleotides not matched to a gene: 7. CDR3 length equals 15 residues. CDR1 and CDR2 from the germline V gene are PRHDT and FYEKMQ (reference sequence).

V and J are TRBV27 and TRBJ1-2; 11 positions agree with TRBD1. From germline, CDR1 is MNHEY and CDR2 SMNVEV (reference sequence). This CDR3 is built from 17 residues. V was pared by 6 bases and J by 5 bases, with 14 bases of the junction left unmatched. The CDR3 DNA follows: TGTGCCAGCAGGCCTATCGCCGGGACAGGGGGTTTATATGGCTACACCTTC. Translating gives CASRPIAGTGGLYGYTF.

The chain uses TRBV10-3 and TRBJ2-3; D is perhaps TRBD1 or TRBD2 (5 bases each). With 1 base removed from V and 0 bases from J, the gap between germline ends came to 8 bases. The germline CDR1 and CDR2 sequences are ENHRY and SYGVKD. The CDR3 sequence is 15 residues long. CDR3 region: CAISEFGGSTDTQYF. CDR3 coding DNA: TGTGCCATCAGTGAGTTTGGGGGAAGCACAGATACGCAGTATTTT.

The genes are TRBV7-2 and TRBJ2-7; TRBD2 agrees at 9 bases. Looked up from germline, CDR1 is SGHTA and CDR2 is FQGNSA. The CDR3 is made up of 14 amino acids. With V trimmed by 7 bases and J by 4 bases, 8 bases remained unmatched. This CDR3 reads CASTNIAGAYEQYF. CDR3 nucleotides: TGTGCCAGCACCAATATAGCGGGGGCATACGAGCAGTACTTC.

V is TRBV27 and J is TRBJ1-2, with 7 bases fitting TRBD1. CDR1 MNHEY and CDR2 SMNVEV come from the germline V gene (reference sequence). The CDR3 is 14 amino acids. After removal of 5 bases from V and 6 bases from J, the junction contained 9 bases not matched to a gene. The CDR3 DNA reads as TGTGCCAGCAGTCCCATCTTTGACAGGGATGGCTACACCTTC. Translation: CASSPIFDRDGYTF.

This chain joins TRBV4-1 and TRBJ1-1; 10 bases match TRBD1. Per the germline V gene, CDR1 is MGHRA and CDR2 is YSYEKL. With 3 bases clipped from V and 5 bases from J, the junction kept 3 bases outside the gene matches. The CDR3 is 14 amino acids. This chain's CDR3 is CASSQQGQGTEAFF. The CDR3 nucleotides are TGCGCCAGCAGCCAGCAGGGACAGGGGACTGAAGCTTTCTTT.

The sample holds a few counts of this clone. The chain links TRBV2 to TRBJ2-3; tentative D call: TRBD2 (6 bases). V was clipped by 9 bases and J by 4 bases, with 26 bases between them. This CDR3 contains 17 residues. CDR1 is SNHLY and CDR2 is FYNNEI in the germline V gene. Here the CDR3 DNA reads TGTGCCAGTCCACATAGCGGCGAGAGTCGGGGTGCAGATACGCAGTATTTT. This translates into CASPHSGESRGADTQYF.

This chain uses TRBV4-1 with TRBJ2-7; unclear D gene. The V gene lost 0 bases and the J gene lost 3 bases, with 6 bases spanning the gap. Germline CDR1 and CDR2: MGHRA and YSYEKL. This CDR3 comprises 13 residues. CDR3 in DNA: TGCGCCAGCAGCCAAGAGGGCGTCTACGAGCAGTACTTC. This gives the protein CASSQEGVYEQYF.

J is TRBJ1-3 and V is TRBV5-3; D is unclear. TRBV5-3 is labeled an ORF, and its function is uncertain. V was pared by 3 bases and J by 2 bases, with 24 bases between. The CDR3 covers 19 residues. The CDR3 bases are TGTGCCAGAAGCTCGCTCCCACGCCATACAGCGAACACTGGAAACACCATATATTTT. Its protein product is CARSSLPRHTANTGNTIYF.

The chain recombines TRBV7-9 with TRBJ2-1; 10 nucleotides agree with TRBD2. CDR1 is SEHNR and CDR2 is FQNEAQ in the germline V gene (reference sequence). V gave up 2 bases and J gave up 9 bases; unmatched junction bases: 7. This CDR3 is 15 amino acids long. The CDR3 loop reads CASSLTAGGLGEQFF. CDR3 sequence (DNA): TGTGCCAGCAGCTTAACAGCGGGAGGGCTAGGTGAGCAGTTCTTC.